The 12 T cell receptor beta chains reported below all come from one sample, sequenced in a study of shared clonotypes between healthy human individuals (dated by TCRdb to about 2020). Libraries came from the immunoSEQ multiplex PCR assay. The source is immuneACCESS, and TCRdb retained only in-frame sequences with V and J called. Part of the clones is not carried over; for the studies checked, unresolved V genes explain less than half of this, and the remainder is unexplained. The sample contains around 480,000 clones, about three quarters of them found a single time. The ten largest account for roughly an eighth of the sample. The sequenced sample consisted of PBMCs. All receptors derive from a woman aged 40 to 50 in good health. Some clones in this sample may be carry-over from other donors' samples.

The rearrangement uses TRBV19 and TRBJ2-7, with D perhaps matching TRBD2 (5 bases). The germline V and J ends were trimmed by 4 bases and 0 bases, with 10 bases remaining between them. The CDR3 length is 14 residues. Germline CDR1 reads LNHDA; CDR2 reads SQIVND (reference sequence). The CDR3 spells CASSRAADSYEQYF. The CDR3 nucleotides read TGTGCCAGTAGTAGAGCGGCTGACTCCTACGAGCAGTACTTC.

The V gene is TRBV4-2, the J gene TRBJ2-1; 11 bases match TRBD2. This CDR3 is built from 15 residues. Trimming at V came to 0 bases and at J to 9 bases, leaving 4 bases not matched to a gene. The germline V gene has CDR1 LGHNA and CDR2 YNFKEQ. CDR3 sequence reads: CASSQDTSGSREQFF. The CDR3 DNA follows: TGTGCCAGCAGCCAAGATACTAGCGGGAGTCGTGAGCAGTTCTTC.

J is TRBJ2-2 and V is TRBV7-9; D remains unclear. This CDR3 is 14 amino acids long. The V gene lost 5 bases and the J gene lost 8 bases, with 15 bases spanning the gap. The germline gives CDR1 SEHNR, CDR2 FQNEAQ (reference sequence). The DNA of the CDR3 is TGTGCCAGCAGCCGTCTTAATGGAATGGGGGAGCTGTTTTTT. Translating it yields CASSRLNGMGELFF.

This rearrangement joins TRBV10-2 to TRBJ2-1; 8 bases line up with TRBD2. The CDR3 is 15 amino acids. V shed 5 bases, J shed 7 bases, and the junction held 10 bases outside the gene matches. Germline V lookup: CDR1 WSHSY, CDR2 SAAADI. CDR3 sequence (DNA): TGCGCCAGCAGTCTCGGAGCGGGAGTGGGTAATGAGCAGTTCTTC. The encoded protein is CASSLGAGVGNEQFF.

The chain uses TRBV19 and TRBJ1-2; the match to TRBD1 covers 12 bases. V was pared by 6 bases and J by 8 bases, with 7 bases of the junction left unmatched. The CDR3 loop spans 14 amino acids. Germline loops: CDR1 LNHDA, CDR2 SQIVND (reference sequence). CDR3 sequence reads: CASRDGTGGEGYTF. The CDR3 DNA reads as TGTGCCAGTAGGGACGGGACAGGGGGCGAAGGCTACACCTTC. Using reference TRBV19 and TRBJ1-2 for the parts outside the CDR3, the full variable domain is DGGITQSPKYLFRKEGQNVTLSCEQNLNHDAMYWYRQDPGQGLRLIYYSQIVNDFQKGDIAEGYSVSREKKESFPLTVTSAQKNPTAFYLCASRDGTGGEGYTFGSGTRLTVV.

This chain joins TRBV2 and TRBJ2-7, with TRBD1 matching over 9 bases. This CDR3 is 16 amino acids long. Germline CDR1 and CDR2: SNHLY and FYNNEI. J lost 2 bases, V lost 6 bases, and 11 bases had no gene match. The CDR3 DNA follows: TGTGCCAGCAGACAACCGACAGGGGGGTTAACCTACGAGCAGTACTTC. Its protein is CASRQPTGGLTYEQYF.

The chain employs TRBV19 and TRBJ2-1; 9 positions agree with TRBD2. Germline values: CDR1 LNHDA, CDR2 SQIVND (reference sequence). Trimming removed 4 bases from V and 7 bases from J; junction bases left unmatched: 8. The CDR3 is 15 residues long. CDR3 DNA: TGTGCCAGTAGTAGTTCAGCGGGAGGTCGTAATGAGCAGTTCTTC. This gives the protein CASSSSAGGRNEQFF.

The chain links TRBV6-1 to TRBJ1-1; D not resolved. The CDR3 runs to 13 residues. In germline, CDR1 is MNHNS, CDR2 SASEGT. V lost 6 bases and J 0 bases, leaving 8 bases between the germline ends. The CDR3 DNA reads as TGTGCCAGCAGAGCGGAAATGAACACTGAAGCTTTCTTT. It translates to CASRAEMNTEAFF.

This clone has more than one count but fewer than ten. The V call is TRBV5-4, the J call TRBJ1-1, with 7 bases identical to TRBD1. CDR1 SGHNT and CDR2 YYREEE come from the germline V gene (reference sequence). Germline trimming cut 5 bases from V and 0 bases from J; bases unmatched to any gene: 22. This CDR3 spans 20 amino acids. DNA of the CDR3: TGTGCCAGCAGTCCGTACTCACCCGGGACAGTCTACCTACTGAACACTGAAGCTTTCTTT. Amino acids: CASSPYSPGTVYLLNTEAFF.

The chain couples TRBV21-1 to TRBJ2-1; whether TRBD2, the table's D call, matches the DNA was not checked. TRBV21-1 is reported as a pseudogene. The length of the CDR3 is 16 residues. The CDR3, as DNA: TGTGCCAGCAGCAAACACCCGGGACTAGTTGTCCATGAGCAGTTCTTC. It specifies CASSKHPGLVVHEQFF.

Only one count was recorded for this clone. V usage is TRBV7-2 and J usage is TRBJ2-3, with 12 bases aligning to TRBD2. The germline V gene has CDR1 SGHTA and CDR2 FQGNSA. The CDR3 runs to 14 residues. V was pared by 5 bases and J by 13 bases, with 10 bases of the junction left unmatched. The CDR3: CASSLPQASGGEYF. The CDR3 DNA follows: TGTGCCAGCAGCCTTCCACAGGCTAGCGGGGGGGAGTATTTT.

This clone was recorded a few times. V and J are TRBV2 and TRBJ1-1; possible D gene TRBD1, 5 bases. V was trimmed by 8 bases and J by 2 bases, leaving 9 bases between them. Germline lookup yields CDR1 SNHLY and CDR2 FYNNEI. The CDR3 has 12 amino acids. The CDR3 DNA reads TGTGCCAGCGAGGACACTAACACTGAAGCTTTCTTT. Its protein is CASEDTNTEAFF.